The text below deals with one TCR beta chain. The entry originates in a study of OX40 agonist ivuxolimab in advanced cancers. The method was immunoSEQ multiplex PCR; TCRdb's version includes in-frame clones alone and lacks a portion of them. The sample records 70,000 or so clones, approximately 80% being singletons. The clonotype was recovered from an adult with an advanced solid tumor such as melanoma, head and neck, liver or kidney cancer. This specimen consisted of CD4+ or CD8+ T cells sorted from blood, obtained in a trial of the OX40 agonist ivuxolimab.

The CDR3 reads CASRPSRGGDKLQETQYF. Written as DNA, the CDR3 is TGTGCCAGCAGACCTAGCCGGGGGGGCGACAAATTACAAGAGACCCAGTACTTC. This chain uses TRBV21-1 with TRBJ2-5; no check of the table's D call, TRBD2, against the DNA was made. TRBV21-1 is designated a pseudogene. This CDR3 comprises 18 residues.